The 9 T cell receptor beta chains in this list originate from one sample, sequenced in a study of control samples from healthy donors and cancer patients. The table came from immunoSEQ multiplex PCR; TCRdb's copy has only in-frame clones and leaves some out. The sample comprises 350,000 to 450,000 clones, approximately 90% of which are singletons, and about 6.3% rests with the top ten. Sequencing used PBMCs. These receptors all come from a man in his forties with head and neck cancer.

This clone was seen a single time. The chain uses TRBV2 and TRBJ1-1, with D hard to call. Looked up from germline, CDR1 is SNHLY and CDR2 is FYNNEI. This CDR3 spans 13 amino acids. V lost 7 bases, J lost 0 bases, and 9 bases lay in between. The CDR3: CASKPDLNTEAFF. In nucleotides, the CDR3 is TGTGCCAGCAAGCCAGACCTGAACACTGAAGCTTTCTTT. The full variable domain, in which reference TRBV2 and TRBJ1-1 provide the parts outside the CDR3, is EPEVTQTPSHQVTQMGQEVILRCVPISNHLYFYWYRQILGQKVEFLVSFYNNEISEKSEIFDDQFSVERPDGSNFTLKIRSTKLEDSAMYFCASKPDLNTEAFFGQGTRLTVV.

The chain carries TRBV11-3 and TRBJ2-2; tentative D call: TRBD1 (6 bases). The CDR3 covers 17 residues. From germline, CDR1 is SGHNT and CDR2 YENEEA. The V end was cut by 0 bases, the J end by 0 bases, with 11 bases between. The CDR3 bases are TGTGCCAGCAGCTTAGACGGGGACACAACGAACACCGGGGAGCTGTTTTTT. Protein product: CASSLDGDTTNTGELFF. The full variable domain, completed using reference TRBV11-3 and TRBJ2-2, is EAGVVQSPRYKIIEKKQPVAFWCNPISGHNTLYWYLQNLGQGPELLIRYENEEAVDDSQLPKDRFSAERLKGVDSTLKIQPAELGDSAVYLCASSLDGDTTNTGELFFGEGSRLTVL.

This clone has a handful of counts. The genes are TRBV27 and TRBJ1-2, with 7 bases lining up with TRBD1. With V trimmed by 2 bases and J by 7 bases, 4 bases remained unmatched. The CDR3 has 13 residues. CDR1 and CDR2 from the germline V gene are MNHEY and SMNVEV (reference sequence). CDR3 region: CASSLAGGGGYTF. CDR3 nucleotides: TGTGCCAGCAGTTTAGCAGGGGGTGGTGGCTACACCTTC.

The rearrangement uses TRBV6-2 or TRBV6-3 and TRBJ2-1, with D perhaps assigned TRBD1 or TRBD2 (5 bases each). Germline lookup yields CDR1 MNHEY and CDR2 SVGEGT. V gave up 5 bases and J gave up 13 bases, with 18 bases separating them. The CDR3 length is 13 residues. CDR3 nucleotide sequence: TGTGCCAGCAGTGCGGGTATAGGGACCAGACAGTTCTTC. It translates to CASSAGIGTRQFF.

The chain is built from TRBV2 and TRBJ2-7, with no clear D. The germline gives CDR1 SNHLY, CDR2 FYNNEI. V lost 2 bases to trimming and J lost 2 bases, with 4 bases between them. The CDR3 is 12 amino acids. The CDR3, as DNA: TGTGCCAGCAGTGAATTGACCTACGAGCAGTACTTC. This encodes CASSELTYEQYF. Full variable domain (remainder filled in from reference TRBV2 and TRBJ2-7): EPEVTQTPSHQVTQMGQEVILRCVPISNHLYFYWYRQILGQKVEFLVSFYNNEISEKSEIFDDQFSVERPDGSNFTLKIRSTKLEDSAMYFCASSELTYEQYFGPGTRLTVT.

There are a few counts of this clone. The chain employs TRBV7-2 and TRBJ2-7, with 10 bases aligning to TRBD1. The CDR3 has 14 residues. The J segment lost 6 bases and the V segment lost 5 bases, leaving 7 bases of the junction unmatched. In germline, CDR1 is SGHTA, CDR2 FQGNSA. The CDR3 sequence: CASSNRQGASEQYF. The CDR3 DNA reads TGTGCCAGCAGCAACCGACAGGGGGCAAGCGAGCAGTACTTC. The whole variable domain, filled in from reference TRBV7-2 and TRBJ2-7, reads GAGVSQSPSNKVTEKGKDVELRCDPISGHTALYWYRQSLGQGLEFLIYFQGNSAPDKSGLPSDRFSAERTGGSVSTLTIQRTQQEDSAVYLCASSNRQGASEQYFGPGTRLTVT.

This chain uses TRBV25-1 with TRBJ2-7, with D uncertain. Germline assignment: CDR1 MGHDK and CDR2 SYGVNS. The V end lost 0 bases, the J end lost 2 bases, and 8 bases lay between the germline ends. The CDR3 has 14 residues. CDR3 bases: TGTGCCAGCAGTGAATACACAGATGCCTACGAGCAGTACTTC. Translation: CASSEYTDAYEQYF.

The V and J genes are TRBV10-3 and TRBJ2-1; D may be TRBD1 or TRBD2 (5 bases each). Germline values: CDR1 ENHRY, CDR2 SYGVKD. The CDR3 has 12 residues. V was shortened by 10 bases and J by 5 bases, with 12 bases between the two germline ends. CDR3 protein: CATRGDHNEQFF. CDR3 bases: TGTGCCACGAGAGGGGACCACAATGAGCAGTTCTTC.

This sequence joins TRBV25-1 and TRBJ1-2; TRBD1 might be the D (5 bases). The CDR3 totals 12 residues. Germline V lookup: CDR1 MGHDK, CDR2 SYGVNS. The V end lost 4 bases, the J end lost 3 bases, and 6 bases lay between the germline ends. The CDR3 loop is CASSGGDYGYTF. The CDR3 DNA is TGTGCCAGCAGTGGGGGCGACTATGGCTACACCTTC.